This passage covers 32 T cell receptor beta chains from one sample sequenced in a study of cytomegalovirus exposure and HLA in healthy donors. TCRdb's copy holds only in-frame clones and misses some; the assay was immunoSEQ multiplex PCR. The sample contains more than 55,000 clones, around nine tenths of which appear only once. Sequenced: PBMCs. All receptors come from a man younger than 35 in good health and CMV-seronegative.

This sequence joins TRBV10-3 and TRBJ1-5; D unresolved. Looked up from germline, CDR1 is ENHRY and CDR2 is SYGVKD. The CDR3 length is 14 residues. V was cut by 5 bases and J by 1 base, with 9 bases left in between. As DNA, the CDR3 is TGTGCCATCAGTTGGAGCGGAAGCAATCAGCCCCAGCATTTT. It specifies CAISWSGSNQPQHF.

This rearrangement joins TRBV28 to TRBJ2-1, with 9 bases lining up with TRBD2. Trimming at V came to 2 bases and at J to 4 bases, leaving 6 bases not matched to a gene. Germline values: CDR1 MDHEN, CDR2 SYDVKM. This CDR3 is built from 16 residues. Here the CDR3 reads CASSLHSGRVYNEQFF. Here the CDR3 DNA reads TGTGCCAGCAGTTTACATAGCGGGAGAGTTTACAATGAGCAGTTCTTC.

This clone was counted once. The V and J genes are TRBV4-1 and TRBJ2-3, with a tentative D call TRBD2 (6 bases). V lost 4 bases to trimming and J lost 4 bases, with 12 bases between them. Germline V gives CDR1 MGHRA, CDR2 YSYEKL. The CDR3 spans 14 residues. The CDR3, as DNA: TGCGCCAGCAGCCCCTACCCGGGGGCAGATACGCAGTATTTT. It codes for CASSPYPGADTQYF.

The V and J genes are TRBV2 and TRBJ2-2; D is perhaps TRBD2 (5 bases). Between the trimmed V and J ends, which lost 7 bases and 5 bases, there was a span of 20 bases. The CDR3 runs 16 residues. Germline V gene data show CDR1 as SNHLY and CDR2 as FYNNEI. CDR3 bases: TGTGCCAGCATATTTAGGATAAGCGGTTCGACCGGGGAGCTGTTTTTT. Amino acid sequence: CASIFRISGSTGELFF.

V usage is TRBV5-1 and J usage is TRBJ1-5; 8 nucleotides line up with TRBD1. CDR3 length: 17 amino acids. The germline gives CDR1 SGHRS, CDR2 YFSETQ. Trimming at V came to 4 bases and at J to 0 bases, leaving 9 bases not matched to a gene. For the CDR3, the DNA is TGCGCCAGCAGCCCTGGACAGGGTTACGGTAGCAATCAGCCCCAGCATTTT. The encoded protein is CASSPGQGYGSNQPQHF. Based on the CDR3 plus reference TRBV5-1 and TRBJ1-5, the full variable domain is KAGVTQTPRYLIKTRGQQVTLSCSPISGHRSVSWYQQTPGQGLQFLFEYFSETQRNKGNFPGRFSGRQFSNSRSEMNVSTLELGDSALYLCASSPGQGYGSNQPQHFGDGTRLSIL.

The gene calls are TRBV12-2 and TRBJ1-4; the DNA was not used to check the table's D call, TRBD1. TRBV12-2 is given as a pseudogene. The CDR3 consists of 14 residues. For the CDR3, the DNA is TGTGTCCTGGGACAGGGGTGTGGTAATGAAAAACTGTTTTTT. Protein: CVLGQGCGNEKLFF.

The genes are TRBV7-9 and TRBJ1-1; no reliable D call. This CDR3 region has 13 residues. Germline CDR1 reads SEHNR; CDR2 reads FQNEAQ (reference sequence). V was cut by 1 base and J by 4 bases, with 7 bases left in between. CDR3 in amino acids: CASSLEVSTEAFF. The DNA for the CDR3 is TGTGCCAGCAGCTTAGAAGTGAGCACTGAAGCTTTCTTT.

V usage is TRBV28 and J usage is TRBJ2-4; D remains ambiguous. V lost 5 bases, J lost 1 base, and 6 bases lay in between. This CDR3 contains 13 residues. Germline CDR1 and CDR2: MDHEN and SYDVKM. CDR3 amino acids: CASSPSAKNIQYF. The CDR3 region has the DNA TGTGCCAGCAGTCCTTCGGCCAAAAACATTCAGTACTTC.

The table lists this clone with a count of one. CDR3 protein: CASRDRDFLGDTQYF. As DNA, the CDR3 is TGTGCCAGCCGCGACCGGGACTTCTTGGGAGATACGCAGTATTTT. The chain couples TRBV5-4 to TRBJ2-3, with D maybe TRBD2 (6 bases). Trimming pared 7 bases from V and 5 bases from J, leaving 20 bases between. The CDR3 is 15 amino acids. Looked up from germline, CDR1 is SGHNT and CDR2 is YYREEE (reference sequence).

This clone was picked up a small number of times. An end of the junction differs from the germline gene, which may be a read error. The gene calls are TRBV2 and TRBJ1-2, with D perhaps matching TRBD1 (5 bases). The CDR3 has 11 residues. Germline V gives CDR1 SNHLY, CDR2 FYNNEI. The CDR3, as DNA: TGTGCCAGCAGTGACAGGGCCCAGGGCCCCTTC. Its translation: CASSDRAQGPF.

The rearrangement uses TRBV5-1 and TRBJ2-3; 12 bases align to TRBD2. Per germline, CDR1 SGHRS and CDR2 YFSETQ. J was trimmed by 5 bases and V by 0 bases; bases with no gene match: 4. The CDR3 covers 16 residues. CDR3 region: CASSLGLAGVKDTQYF. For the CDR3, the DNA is TGCGCCAGCAGCTTGGGACTAGCGGGAGTCAAAGATACGCAGTATTTT.

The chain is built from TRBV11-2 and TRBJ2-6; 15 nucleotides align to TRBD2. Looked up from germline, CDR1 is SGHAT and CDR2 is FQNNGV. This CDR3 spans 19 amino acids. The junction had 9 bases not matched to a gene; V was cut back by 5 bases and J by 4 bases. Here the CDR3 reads CASSRGTSGRWYGANVLTF. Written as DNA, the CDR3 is TGTGCCAGCAGCAGAGGGACTAGCGGGAGGTGGTACGGGGCCAACGTCCTGACTTTC.

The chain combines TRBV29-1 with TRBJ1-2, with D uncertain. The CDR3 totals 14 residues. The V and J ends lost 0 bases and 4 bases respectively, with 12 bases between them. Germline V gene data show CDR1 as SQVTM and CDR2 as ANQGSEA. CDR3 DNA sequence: TGCAGCGTTGAAGACACAGTGCATGTCTATGGCTACACCTTC. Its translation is CSVEDTVHVYGYTF.

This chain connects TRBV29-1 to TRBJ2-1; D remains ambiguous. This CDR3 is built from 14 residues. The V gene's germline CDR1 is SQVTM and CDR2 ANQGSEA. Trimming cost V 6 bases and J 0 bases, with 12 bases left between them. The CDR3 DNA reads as TGCAGCGTCGCCCGCAGAAGCTCCTACAATGAGCAGTTCTTC. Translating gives CSVARRSSYNEQFF.

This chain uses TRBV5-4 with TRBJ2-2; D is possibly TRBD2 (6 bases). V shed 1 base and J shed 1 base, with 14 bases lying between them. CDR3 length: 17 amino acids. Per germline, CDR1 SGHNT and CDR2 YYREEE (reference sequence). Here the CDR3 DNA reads TGTGCCAGCAGCTTGCGGACTAACTCTTTGAACACCGGGGAGCTGTTTTTT. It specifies CASSLRTNSLNTGELFF.

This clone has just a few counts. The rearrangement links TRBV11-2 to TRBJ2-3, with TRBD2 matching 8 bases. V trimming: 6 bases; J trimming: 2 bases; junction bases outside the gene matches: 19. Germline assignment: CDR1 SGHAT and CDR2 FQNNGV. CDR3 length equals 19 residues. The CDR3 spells CASRPLAGRNPDYTDTQYF. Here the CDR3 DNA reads TGTGCCAGCAGACCGTTAGCGGGACGCAACCCAGACTACACAGATACGCAGTATTTT.

This CDR3 reads CATRFIPGAAFF. The CDR3 region has the DNA TGTGCCACCAGATTCATTCCAGGGGCAGCTTTCTTT. The V gene is TRBV19, the J gene TRBJ1-1; D possibly corresponds to TRBD1 (6 bases). The germline gives CDR1 LNHDA, CDR2 SQIVND (reference sequence). The CDR3 spans 12 residues. The V and J ends lost 10 bases and 10 bases respectively, with 19 bases between them. Together with reference TRBV19 and TRBJ1-1, the CDR3 gives the full variable domain: DGGITQSPKYLFRKEGQNVTLSCEQNLNHDAMYWYRQDPGQGLRLIYYSQIVNDFQKGDIAEGYSVSREKKESFPLTVTSAQKNPTAFYLCATRFIPGAAFFGQGTRLTVV.

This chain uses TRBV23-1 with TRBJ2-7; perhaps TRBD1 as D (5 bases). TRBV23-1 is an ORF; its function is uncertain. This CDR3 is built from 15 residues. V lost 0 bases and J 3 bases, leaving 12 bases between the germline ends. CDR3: CASSQSPREVYEQYF. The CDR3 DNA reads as TGCGCCAGCAGTCAATCCCCCAGGGAAGTCTACGAGCAGTACTTC.

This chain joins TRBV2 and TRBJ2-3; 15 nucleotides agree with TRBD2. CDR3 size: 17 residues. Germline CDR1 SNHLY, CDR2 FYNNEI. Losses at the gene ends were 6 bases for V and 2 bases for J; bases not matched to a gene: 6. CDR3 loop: CASRERTSGRATDTQYF. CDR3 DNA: TGTGCCAGCAGGGAAAGGACTAGCGGGAGGGCCACAGATACGCAGTATTTT.

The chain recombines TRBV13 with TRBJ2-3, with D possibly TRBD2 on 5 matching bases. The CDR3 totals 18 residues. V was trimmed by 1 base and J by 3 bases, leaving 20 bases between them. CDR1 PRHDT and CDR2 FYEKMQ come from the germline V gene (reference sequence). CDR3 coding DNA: TGTGCCAGCAGCTTAGTCGAAGGTCGGGAATTTGGAACAGATACGCAGTATTTT. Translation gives CASSLVEGREFGTDTQYF.

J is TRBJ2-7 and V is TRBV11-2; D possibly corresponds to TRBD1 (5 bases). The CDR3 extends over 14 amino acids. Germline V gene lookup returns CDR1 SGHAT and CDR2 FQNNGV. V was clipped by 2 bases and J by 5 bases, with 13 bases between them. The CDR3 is CASSLPGHTNEQYF. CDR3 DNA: TGTGCCAGCAGCTTACCTGGACACACCAACGAGCAGTACTTC.

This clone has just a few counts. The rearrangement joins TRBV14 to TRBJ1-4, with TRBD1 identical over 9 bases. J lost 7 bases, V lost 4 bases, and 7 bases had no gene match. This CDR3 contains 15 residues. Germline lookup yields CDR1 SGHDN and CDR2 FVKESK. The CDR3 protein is CASSLTGGSVEKLFF. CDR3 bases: TGTGCCAGCAGCCTGACAGGGGGTAGTGTTGAAAAACTGTTTTTT.

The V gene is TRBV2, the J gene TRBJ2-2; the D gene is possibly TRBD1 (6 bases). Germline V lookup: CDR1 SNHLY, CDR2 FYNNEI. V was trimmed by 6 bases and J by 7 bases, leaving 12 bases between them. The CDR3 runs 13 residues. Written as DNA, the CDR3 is TGTGCCAGCAGGGGCAGGGGAATCGGGGAGCTGTTTTTT. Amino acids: CASRGRGIGELFF.

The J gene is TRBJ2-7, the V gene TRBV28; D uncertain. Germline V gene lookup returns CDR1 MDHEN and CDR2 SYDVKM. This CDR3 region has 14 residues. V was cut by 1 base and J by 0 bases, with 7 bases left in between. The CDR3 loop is CASSLYAASYEQYF. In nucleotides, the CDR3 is TGTGCCAGCAGTTTATACGCGGCCTCCTACGAGCAGTACTTC. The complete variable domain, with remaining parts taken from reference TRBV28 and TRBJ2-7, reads DVKVTQSSRYLVKRTGEKVFLECVQDMDHENMFWYRQDPGLGLRLIYFSYDVKMKEKGDIPEGYSVSREKKERFSLILESASTNQTSMYLCASSLYAASYEQYFGPGTRLTVT.

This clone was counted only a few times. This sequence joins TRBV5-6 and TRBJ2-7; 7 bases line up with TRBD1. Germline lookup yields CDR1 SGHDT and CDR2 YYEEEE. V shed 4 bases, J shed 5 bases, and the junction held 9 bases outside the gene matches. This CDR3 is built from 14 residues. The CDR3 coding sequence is TGTGCCAGCAGCCTCTTGACAGGGACCGACGAGCAGTACTTC. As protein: CASSLLTGTDEQYF. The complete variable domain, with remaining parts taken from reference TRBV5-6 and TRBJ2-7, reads DAGVTQSPTHLIKTRGQQVTLRCSPKSGHDTVSWYQQALGQGPQFIFQYYEEEERQRGNFPDRFSGHQFPNYSSELNVNALLLGDSALYLCASSLLTGTDEQYFGPGTRLTVT.

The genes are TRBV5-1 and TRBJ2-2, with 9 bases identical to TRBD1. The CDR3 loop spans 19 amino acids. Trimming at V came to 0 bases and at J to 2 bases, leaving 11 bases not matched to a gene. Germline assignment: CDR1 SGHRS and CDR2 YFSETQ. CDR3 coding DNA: TGCGCCAGCAGCTTGGCTCGGGACAGGGAAGTTTATAACACCGGGGAGCTGTTTTTT. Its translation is CASSLARDREVYNTGELFF.

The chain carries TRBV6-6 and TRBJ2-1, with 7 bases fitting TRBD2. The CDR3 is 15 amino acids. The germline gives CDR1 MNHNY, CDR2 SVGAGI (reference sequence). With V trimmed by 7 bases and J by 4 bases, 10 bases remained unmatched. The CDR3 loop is CASKLAGEGYNEQFF. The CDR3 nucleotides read TGTGCCAGCAAACTGGCGGGAGAGGGTTACAATGAGCAGTTCTTC.

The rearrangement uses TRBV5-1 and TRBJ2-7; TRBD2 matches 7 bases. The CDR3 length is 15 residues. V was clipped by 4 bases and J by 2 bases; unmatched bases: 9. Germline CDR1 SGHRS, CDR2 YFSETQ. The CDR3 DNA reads TGCGCCAGCAGCGCATCTAGCGGATCGCCCTACGAGCAGTACTTC. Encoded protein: CASSASSGSPYEQYF.

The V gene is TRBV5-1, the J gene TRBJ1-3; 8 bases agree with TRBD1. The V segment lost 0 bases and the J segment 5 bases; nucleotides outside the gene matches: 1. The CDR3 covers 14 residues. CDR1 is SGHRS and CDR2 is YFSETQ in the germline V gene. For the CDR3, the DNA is TGCGCCAGCAGCTTGGGACAGGGGAGAAACACCATATATTTT. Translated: CASSLGQGRNTIYF.

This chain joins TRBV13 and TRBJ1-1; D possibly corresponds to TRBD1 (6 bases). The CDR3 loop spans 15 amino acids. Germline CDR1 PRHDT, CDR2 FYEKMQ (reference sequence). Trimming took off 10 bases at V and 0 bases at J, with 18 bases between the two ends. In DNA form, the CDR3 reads TGTGCCACCCCAATCAGGGGCCAAGTGAACACTGAAGCTTTCTTT. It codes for CATPIRGQVNTEAFF.

The CDR3 bases are TGTGCCAGTAGTTCGACTAGTGGAAGCACAGATACGCAGTATTTT. As protein: CASSSTSGSTDTQYF. This chain links TRBV19 with TRBJ2-3; weak D call: TRBD2 (6 bases). Per germline, CDR1 LNHDA and CDR2 SQIVND (reference sequence). This CDR3 region has 15 residues. V was trimmed by 5 bases and J by 0 bases, leaving 12 bases between them.

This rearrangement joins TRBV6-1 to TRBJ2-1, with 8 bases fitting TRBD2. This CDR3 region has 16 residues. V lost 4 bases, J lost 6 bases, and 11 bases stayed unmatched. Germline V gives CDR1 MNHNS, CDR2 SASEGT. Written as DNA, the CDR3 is TGTGCCAGCAGTGGAAGGGAGCGGGAGAGTGGCAATGAGCAGTTCTTC. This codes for CASSGRERESGNEQFF.